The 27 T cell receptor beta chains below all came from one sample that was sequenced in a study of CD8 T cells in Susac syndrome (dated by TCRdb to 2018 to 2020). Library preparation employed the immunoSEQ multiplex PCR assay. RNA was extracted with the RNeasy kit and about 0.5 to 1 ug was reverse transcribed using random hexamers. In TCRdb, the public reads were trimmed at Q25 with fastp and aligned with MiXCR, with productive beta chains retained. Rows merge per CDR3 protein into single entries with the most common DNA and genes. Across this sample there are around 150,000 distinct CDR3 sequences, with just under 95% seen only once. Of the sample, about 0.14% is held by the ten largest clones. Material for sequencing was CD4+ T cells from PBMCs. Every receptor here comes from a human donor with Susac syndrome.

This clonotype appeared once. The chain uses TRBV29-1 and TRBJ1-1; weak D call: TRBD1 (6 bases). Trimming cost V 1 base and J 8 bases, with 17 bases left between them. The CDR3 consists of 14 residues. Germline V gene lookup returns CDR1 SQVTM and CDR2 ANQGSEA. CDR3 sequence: CSVEVSMGGREAFF. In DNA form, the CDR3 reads TGCAGCGTTGAAGTTAGTATGGGGGGGCGAGAAGCTTTCTTT.

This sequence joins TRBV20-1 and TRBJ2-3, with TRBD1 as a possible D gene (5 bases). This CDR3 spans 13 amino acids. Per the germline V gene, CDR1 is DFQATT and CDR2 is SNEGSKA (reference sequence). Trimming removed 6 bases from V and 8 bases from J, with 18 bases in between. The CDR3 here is CSAPMGQIGTQYF. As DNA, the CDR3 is TGCAGTGCCCCAATGGGGCAGATCGGTACGCAGTATTTT.

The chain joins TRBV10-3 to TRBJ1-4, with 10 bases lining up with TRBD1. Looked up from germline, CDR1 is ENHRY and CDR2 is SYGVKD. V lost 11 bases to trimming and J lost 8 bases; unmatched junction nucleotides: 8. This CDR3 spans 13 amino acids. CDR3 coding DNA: TGTGCCGCCGGACAGGGGGAAAGGGAAAAACTGTTTTTT. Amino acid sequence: CAAGQGEREKLFF.

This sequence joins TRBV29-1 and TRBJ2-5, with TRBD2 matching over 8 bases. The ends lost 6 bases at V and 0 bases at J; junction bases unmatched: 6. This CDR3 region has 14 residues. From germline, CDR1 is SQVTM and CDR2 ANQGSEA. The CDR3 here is CSVLLADHQETQYF. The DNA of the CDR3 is TGCAGCGTGCTACTAGCGGACCACCAAGAGACCCAGTACTTC.

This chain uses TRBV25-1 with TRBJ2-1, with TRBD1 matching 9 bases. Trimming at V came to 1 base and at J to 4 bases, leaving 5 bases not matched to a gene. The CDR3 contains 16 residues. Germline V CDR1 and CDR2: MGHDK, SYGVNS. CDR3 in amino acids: CASSEFGQGWYNEQFF. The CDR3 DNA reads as TGTGCCAGCAGTGAATTTGGACAGGGGTGGTACAATGAGCAGTTCTTC.

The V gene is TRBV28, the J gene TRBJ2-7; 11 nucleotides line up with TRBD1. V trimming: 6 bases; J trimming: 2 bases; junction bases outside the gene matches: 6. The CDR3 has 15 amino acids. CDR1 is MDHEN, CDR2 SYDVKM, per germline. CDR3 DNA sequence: TGTGCCAGCAGGCTGGGGGACAGGGGGGCCTACGAGCAGTACTTC. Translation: CASRLGDRGAYEQYF.

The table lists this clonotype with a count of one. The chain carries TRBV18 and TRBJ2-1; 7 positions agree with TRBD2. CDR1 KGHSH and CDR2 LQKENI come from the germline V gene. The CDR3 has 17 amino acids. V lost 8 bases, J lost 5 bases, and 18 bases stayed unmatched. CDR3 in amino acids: CASAPYMAGVVNNEQFF. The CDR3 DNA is TGTGCCAGCGCCCCGTATATGGCGGGGGTCGTGAACAATGAGCAGTTCTTC.

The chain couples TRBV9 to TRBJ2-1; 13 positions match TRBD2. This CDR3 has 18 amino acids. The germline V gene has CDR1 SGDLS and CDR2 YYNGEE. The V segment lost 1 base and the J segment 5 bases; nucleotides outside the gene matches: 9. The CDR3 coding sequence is TGTGCCAGCAGCGTAAATCCCGGACTAGCGGGAGCGGACAATGAGCAGTTCTTC. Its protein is CASSVNPGLAGADNEQFF.

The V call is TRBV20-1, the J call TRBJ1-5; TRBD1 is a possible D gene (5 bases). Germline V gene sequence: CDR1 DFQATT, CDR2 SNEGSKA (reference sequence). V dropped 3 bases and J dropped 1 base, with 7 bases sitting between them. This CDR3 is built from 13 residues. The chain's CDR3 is CSARGRSNQPQHF. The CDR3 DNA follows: TGCAGTGCTAGGGGACGGAGCAATCAGCCCCAGCATTTT.

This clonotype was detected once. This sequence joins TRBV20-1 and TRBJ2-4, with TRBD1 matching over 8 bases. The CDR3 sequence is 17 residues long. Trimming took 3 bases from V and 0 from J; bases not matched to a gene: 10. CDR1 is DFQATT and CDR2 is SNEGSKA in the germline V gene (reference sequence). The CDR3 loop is CSARKEQGVLAKNIQYF. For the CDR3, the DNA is TGCAGTGCTAGGAAGGAACAGGGGGTGCTAGCCAAAAACATTCAGTACTTC.

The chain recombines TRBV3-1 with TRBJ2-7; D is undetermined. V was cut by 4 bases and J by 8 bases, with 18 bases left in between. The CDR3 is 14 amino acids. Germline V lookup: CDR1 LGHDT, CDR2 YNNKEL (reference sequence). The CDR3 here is CASSPVPFLTQQYF. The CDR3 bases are TGTGCCAGCAGCCCCGTGCCGTTTCTTACGCAGCAGTACTTC.

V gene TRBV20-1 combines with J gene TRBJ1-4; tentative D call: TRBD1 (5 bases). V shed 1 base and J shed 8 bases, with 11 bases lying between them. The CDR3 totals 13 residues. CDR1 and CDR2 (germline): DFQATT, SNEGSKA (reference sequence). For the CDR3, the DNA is TGCAGTGCTAGAGCCGGGACTACAGAAAAACTGTTTTTT. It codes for CSARAGTTEKLFF.

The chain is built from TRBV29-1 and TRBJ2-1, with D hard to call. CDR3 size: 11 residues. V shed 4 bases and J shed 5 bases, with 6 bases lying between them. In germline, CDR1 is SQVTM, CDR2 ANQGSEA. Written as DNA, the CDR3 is TGCAGCGTTGCCGAGGACAATGAGCAGTTCTTC. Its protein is CSVAEDNEQFF.

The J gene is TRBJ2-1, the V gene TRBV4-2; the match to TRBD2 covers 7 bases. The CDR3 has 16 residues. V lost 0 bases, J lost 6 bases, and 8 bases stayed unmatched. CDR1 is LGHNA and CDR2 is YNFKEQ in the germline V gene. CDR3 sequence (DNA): TGTGCCAGCAGCCAAGATAGAGCGGGGAGGGGCAATGAGCAGTTCTTC. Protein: CASSQDRAGRGNEQFF.

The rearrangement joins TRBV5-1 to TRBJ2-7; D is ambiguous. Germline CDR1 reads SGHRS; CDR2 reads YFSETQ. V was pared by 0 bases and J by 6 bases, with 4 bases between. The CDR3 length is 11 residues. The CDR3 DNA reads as TGCGCCAGCAGCTTGGATAGCGAGCAGTACTTC. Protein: CASSLDSEQYF.

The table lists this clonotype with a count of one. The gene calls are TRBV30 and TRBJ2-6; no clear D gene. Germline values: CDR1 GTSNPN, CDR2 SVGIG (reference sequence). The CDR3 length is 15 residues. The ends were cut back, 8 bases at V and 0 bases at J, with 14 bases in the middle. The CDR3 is CAARAAPSGANVLTF. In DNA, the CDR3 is TGTGCCGCCCGGGCGGCGCCCTCTGGGGCCAACGTCCTGACTTTC.

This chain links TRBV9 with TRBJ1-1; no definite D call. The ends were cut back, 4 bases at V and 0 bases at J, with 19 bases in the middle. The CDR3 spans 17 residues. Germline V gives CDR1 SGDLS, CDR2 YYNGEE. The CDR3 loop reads CASSRHVLRGMNTEAFF. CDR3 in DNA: TGTGCCAGCAGCCGCCACGTCCTTCGGGGAATGAACACTGAAGCTTTCTTT.

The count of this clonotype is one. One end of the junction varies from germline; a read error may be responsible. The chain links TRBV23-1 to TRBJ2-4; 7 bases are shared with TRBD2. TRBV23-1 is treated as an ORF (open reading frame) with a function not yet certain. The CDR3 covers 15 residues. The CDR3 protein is CASSNSRGEKTFRDF. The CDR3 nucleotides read TGCGCCAGCAGTAATTCACGGGGGGAGAAAACATTCAGGGACTTC.

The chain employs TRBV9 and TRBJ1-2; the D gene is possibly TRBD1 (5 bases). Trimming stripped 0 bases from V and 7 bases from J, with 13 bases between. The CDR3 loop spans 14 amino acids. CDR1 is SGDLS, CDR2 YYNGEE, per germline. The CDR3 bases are TGTGCCAGCAGCGTAGCTACGGCAGGGAGTGGCTACACCTTC. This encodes CASSVATAGSGYTF.

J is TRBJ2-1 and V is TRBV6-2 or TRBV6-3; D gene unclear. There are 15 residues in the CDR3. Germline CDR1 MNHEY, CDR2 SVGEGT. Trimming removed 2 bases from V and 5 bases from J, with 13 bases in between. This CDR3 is CASSYGWNANNEQFF. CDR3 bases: TGTGCCAGCAGTTACGGGTGGAACGCAAACAATGAGCAGTTCTTC.

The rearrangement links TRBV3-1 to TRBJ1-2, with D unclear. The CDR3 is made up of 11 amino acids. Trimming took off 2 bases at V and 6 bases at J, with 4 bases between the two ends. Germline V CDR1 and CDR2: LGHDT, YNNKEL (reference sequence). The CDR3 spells CASSQLHGYTF. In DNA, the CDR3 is TGTGCCAGCAGCCAATTGCATGGCTACACCTTC. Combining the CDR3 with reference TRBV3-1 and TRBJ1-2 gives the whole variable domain DTAVSQTPKYLVTQMGNDKSIKCEQNLGHDTMYWYKQDSKKFLKIMFSYNNKELIINETVPNRFSPKSPDKAHLNLHINSLELGDSAVYFCASSQLHGYTFGSGTRLTVV.

The CDR3 nucleotides are TGTGCCAGCAGTCGGCAGTATTTGGGGGGCGGCAAGAACACTGAAGCTTTCTTT. This sequence encodes CASSRQYLGGGKNTEAFF. This chain links TRBV27 with TRBJ1-1; D possibly corresponds to TRBD1 (6 bases). This CDR3 region has 18 residues. Germline lookup yields CDR1 MNHEY and CDR2 SMNVEV (reference sequence). The V end lost 5 bases, the J end lost 1 base, and 23 bases lay between the germline ends.

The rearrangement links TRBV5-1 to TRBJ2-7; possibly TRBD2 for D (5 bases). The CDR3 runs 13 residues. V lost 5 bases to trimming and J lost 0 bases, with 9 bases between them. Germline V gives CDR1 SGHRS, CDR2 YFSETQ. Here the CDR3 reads CASRVDSSYEQYF. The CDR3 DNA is TGCGCCAGCAGAGTGGACTCCTCCTACGAGCAGTACTTC.

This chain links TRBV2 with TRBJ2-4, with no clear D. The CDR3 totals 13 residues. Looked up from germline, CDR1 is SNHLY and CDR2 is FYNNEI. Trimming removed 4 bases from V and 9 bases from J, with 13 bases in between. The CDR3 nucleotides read TGTGCCAGCAGTGTTCCCGACCTTGGCATTCAGTACTTC. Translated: CASSVPDLGIQYF.

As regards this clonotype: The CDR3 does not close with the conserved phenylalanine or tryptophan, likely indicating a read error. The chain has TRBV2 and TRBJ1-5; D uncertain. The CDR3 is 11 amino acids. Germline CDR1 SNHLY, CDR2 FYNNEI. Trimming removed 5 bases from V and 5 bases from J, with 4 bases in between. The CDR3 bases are TGTGCCAGCAGTCTGGATCAGCCCCAGCATTCT. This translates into CASSLDQPQHS.

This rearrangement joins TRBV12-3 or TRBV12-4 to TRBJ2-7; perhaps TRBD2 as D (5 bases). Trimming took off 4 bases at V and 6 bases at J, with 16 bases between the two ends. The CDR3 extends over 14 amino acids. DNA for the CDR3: TGTGCCAGCAGTTCCCCGGCTAGCATCGGCGAGCAGTACTTC. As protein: CASSSPASIGEQYF.

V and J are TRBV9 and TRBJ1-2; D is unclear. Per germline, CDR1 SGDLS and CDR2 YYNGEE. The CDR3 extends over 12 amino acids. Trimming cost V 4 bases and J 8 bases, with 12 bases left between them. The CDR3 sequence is CASSPWREGYTF. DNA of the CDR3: TGTGCCAGCAGCCCGTGGAGAGAGGGCTACACCTTC.